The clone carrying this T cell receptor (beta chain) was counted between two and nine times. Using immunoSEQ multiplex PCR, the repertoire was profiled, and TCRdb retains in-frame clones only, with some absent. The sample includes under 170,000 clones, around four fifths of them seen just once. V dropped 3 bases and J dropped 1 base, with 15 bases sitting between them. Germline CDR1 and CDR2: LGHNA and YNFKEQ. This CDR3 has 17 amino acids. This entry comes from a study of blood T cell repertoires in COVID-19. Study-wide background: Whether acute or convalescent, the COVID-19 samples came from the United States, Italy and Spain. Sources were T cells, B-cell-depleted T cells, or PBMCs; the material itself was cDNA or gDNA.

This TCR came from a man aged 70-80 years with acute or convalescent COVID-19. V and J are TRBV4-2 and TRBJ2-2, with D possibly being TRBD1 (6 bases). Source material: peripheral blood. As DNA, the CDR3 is TGTGCCAGCAGCCATGGCCCTTGGGGGCGGAACACCGGGGAGCTGTTTTTT. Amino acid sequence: CASSHGPWGRNTGELFF.